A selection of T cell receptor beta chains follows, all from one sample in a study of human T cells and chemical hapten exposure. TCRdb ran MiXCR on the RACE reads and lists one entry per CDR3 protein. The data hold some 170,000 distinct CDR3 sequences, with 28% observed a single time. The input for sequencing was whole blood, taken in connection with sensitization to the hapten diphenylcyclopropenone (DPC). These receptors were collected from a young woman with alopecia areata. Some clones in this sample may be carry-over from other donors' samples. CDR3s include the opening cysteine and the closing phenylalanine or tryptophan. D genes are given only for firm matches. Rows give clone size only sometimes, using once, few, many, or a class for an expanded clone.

CDR3nt: TGCGCCAGCAGCTCTACAGGGCCTAACTATGGCTACACCTTC; CDR3aa: CASSSTGPNYGYTF; v_gene: TRBV5-1; d_gene: NA; j_gene: TRBJ1-2; abundance: many
CDR3nt: TGTGCCATCAGTGGGACAGGGGCTGAGACCCAGTACTTC; CDR3aa: CAISGTGAETQYF; v_gene: TRBV10-3; d_gene: TRBD1; j_gene: TRBJ2-5; abundance: NA
CDR3nt: TGTGCCAGCAGCTTATGGGAGCGGTCTTCCTACAATGAGCAGTTCTTC; CDR3aa: CASSLWERSSYNEQFF; v_gene: TRBV7-9; d_gene: NA; j_gene: TRBJ2-1; abundance: few
CDR3nt: TGCGCCAGCAGCTTGGTGGGGTCGACTGGGGCCAACGTCCTGACTTTC; CDR3aa: CASSLVGSTGANVLTF; v_gene: TRBV5-1; d_gene: NA; j_gene: TRBJ2-6; abundance: NA
CDR3nt: TGTGCCAGCAGCTTGGCAGGTCAGTCCTACGAGCAGTACTTC; CDR3aa: CASSLAGQSYEQYF; v_gene: TRBV5-6; d_gene: NA; j_gene: TRBJ2-7; abundance: NA
CDR3nt: TGCAGCGTTCTGTCTGAGGTCGGGGAGCTGTTTTTT; CDR3aa: CSVLSEVGELFF; v_gene: TRBV29-1; d_gene: NA; j_gene: TRBJ2-2; abundance: NA
CDR3nt: TGTGCCAGCAGCTTCCAAACATTCTCTGGAAACACCATATATTTT; CDR3aa: CASSFQTFSGNTIYF; v_gene: TRBV5-6; d_gene: NA; j_gene: TRBJ1-3; abundance: NA
CDR3nt: TGCGCCAGCAGCCGGGCCCGGGACAGGGGGGATTCACCCCTCCACTTT; CDR3aa: CASSRARDRGDSPLHF; v_gene: TRBV4-3; d_gene: TRBD1; j_gene: TRBJ1-6; abundance: few
CDR3nt: TGTGCCAGCAGCTGGAATCCGGGACAGGGGAAAAGTAATTCACCCCTCCACTTT; CDR3aa: CASSWNPGQGKSNSPLHF; v_gene: TRBV7-8; d_gene: TRBD1; j_gene: TRBJ1-6; abundance: NA
CDR3nt: TGTGCCAGCAGCTTGGAGCGGGGGGGCTCAGATACGCAGTATTTT; CDR3aa: CASSLERGGSDTQYF; v_gene: TRBV7-2; d_gene: TRBD2; j_gene: TRBJ2-3; abundance: many